The rows below give T cell receptor beta chains drawn from one sample of a study of low-dose radiotherapy and immunotherapy resistance in tumors. TCRdb itself ran the reads through MiXCR, one entry per CDR3 protein. The top ten clones hold about a tenth of a sample with tens of thousands of distinct CDR3 sequences, 25% of them seen once. Specimen: PBMCs, collected after low-dose radiotherapy plus immunotherapy. Receptors were obtained from a male donor with prostate cancer. The CDR3 runs from the conserved cysteine through the conserved F or W. The D gene is left open where the match is weak. Clone size is given for some rows only: seen once, a few or many times, or a class if the clone is expanded.

>TRBJ1-5|NA|many|TRBV30
CASKTGGGNQPQHF
TGTGCCTCGAAGACAGGAGGCGGCAATCAGCCCCAGCATTTT
>TRBJ2-1|TRBD2|NA|TRBV7-9
CASSPGGLAGGYNEQFF
TGTGCCAGCAGCCCGGGGGGCTTAGCGGGAGGTTACAATGAGCAGTTCTTC
>TRBJ1-2|NA|NA|TRBV29-1
CSVVQGVNYGYTF
TGCAGCGTCGTACAGGGTGTGAACTATGGCTACACCTTC
>TRBJ1-2|NA|NA|TRBV6-1
CASRPGDYGYTF
TGTGCCAGCAGACCTGGAGACTATGGCTACACCTTC
>TRBJ1-1|NA|many|TRBV20-1
CSAFPGNLNTEAFF
TGCAGTGCTTTTCCAGGGAACCTGAACACTGAAGCTTTCTTT
>TRBJ2-3|TRBD1|many|TRBV6-2/TRBV6-3
CASSYFSQGDSTDTQYF
TGTGCCAGCAGTTACTTCTCCCAGGGGGATAGCACAGATACGCAGTATTTT
>TRBJ1-6|NA|many|TRBV25-1
CASSEYNGNSPLHF
TGTGCCAGCAGTGAATATAACGGGAATTCACCCCTCCACTTT
>TRBJ2-7|NA|NA|TRBV7-6
CASSSDDYEQYF
TGTGCCAGCAGCTCCGACGACTACGAGCAGTACTTC
>TRBJ2-2|TRBD2|many|TRBV6-2/TRBV6-3
CASSPGLANTGELFF
TGTGCCAGCAGTCCGGGACTAGCGAACACCGGGGAGCTGTTTTTT
>TRBJ2-7|NA|many|TRBV20-1
CSARRDSRSYEQYF
TGCAGTGCTAGACGGGACTCCCGGAGCTACGAGCAGTACTTC
>TRBJ1-2|NA|NA|TRBV11-2
CASSLTPDAPNYGYTF
TGTGCCAGCAGCTTAACCCCGGACGCTCCCAACTATGGCTACACCTTC
>TRBJ2-1|TRBD2|once|TRBV7-3
CASSLTQFSGGANNEQFF
TGTGCCAGCAGCTTAACCCAATTTAGCGGGGGGGCCAATAATGAGCAGTTCTTC
>TRBJ1-1|NA|many|TRBV7-9
CASSSNGIGAFF
TGTGCCAGCAGCTCCAATGGGATTGGGGCTTTCTTT
>TRBJ2-3|TRBD1|medium-sized|TRBV20-1
CSATTGGASTDTQYF
TGCAGTGCCACTACAGGGGGCGCGAGCACAGATACGCAGTATTTT
>TRBJ2-1|NA|many|TRBV11-2
CASSLDLYKRNEQFF
TGTGCCAGCAGCTTAGATCTTTATAAGCGCAATGAGCAGTTCTTC
>TRBJ2-6|TRBD1|many|TRBV27
CASSPGTGASGANVLTF
TGTGCCAGCAGCCCCGGGACAGGGGCGTCTGGGGCCAACGTCCTGACTTTC
>TRBJ2-5|TRBD2|NA|TRBV4-2
CASSQTTSGVGETQYF
TGTGCCAGCAGCCAGACGACTAGCGGGGTGGGAGAGACCCAGTACTTC
>TRBJ2-4|TRBD2|many|TRBV7-2
CASSSGTSGNIQYF
TGTGCCAGCAGCTCCGGGACTAGCGGGAACATTCAGTACTTC
>TRBJ2-3|NA|many|TRBV11-3
CASSIDSRHGDTQYF
TGTGCCAGCAGTATCGACAGCAGGCACGGAGATACGCAGTATTTT
>TRBJ2-2|NA|many|TRBV30
CAWSVLSGELFF
TGTGCCTGGAGTGTACTTTCGGGGGAGCTGTTTTTT
>TRBJ1-2|TRBD1|many|TRBV9
CASSASYRGGGYTF
TGTGCCAGCAGCGCCAGCTACAGGGGTGGTGGCTACACCTTC
>TRBJ2-7|TRBD1|many|TRBV7-8
CASSFSDRGLTYEQYF
TGTGCCAGCAGCTTTTCCGACAGGGGGCTAACCTACGAGCAGTACTTC
>TRBJ1-6|TRBD1|many|TRBV7-8
CASRLDRATPNSPLHF
TGTGCCAGCAGACTGGACAGGGCGACCCCTAATTCACCCCTCCACTTT
>TRBJ1-4|NA|many|TRBV11-2
CASSSPGTPALFF
TGTGCCAGCAGCTCCCCCGGGACACCGGCACTGTTTTTT
>TRBJ2-3|NA|many|TRBV14
CASSQDKRSTDTQYF
TGTGCCAGCAGCCAAGATAAAAGGAGCACAGATACGCAGTATTTT
>TRBJ2-1|TRBD1|many|TRBV19
CASGQDTYNEQFF
TGTGCCAGTGGACAGGATACCTACAATGAGCAGTTCTTC
>TRBJ2-3|TRBD2|many|TRBV6-1
CASRGERLAGGSTDTQYF
TGTGCCAGCAGGGGTGAACGACTAGCGGGGGGGAGCACAGATACGCAGTATTTT
>TRBJ2-1|TRBD2|many|TRBV6-2/TRBV6-3
CASSESQRGINNEQFF
TGTGCCAGCAGTGAATCCCAGCGGGGAATAAACAATGAGCAGTTCTTC
>TRBJ1-4|NA|NA|TRBV28
CASWGYTGNNEKLFF
TGTGCCAGCTGGGGATACACAGGAAATAATGAAAAACTGTTTTTT
>TRBJ2-7|TRBD2|many|TRBV20-1
CSARAAGGPGEQYF
TGCAGTGCTAGAGCGGCGGGAGGGCCTGGGGAGCAGTACTTC
>TRBJ1-5|NA|many|TRBV11-2
CASSPNAGGSNQPQHF
TGTGCCAGCAGCCCAAACGCAGGTGGGTCCAATCAGCCCCAGCATTTT